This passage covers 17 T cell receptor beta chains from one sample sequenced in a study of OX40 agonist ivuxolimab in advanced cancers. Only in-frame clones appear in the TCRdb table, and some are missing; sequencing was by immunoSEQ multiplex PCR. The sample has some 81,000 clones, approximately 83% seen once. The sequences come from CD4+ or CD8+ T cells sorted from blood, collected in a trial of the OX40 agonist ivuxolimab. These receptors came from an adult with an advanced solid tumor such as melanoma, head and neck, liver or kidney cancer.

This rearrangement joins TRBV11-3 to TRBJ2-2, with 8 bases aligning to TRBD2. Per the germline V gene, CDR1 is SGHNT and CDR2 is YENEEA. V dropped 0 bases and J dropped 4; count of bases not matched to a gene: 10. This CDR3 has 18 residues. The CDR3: CASSLDHPSGGFTGELFF. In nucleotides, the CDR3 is TGTGCCAGCAGCTTAGATCATCCGAGCGGGGGATTCACCGGGGAGCTGTTTTTT.

The DNA of the CDR3 is TGTGCCAGCAGTTCTCTGGGCGGTTTGCCAGATACGCAGTATTTT. Amino acids: CASSSLGGLPDTQYF. The gene calls are TRBV28 and TRBJ2-3, with D unresolved. CDR1 and CDR2 (germline): MDHEN, SYDVKM. Trimming took off 4 bases at V and 4 bases at J, with 15 bases between the two ends. This CDR3 is built from 15 residues.

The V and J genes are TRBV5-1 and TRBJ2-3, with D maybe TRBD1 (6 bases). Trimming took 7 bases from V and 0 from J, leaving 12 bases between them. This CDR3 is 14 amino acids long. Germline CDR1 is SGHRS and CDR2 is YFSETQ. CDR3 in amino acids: CASALQGSTDTQYF. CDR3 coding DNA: TGCGCCAGCGCCTTACAGGGTAGCACAGATACGCAGTATTTT. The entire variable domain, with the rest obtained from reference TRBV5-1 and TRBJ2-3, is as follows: KAGVTQTPRYLIKTRGQQVTLSCSPISGHRSVSWYQQTPGQGLQFLFEYFSETQRNKGNFPGRFSGRQFSNSRSEMNVSTLELGDSALYLCASALQGSTDTQYFGPGTRLTVL.

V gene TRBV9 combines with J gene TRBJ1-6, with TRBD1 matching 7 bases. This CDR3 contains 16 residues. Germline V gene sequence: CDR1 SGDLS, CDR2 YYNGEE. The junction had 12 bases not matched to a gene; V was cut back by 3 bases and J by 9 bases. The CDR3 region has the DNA TGTGCCAGCAGCGGAGGTGACCCAGGGGGAACTTCACCCCTCCACTTT. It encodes CASSGGDPGGTSPLHF.

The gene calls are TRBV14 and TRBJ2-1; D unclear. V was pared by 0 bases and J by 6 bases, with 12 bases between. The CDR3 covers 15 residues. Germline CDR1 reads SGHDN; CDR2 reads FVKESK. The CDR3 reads CASSQEQGWGNEQFF. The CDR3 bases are TGTGCCAGCAGCCAAGAACAAGGGTGGGGCAATGAGCAGTTCTTC.

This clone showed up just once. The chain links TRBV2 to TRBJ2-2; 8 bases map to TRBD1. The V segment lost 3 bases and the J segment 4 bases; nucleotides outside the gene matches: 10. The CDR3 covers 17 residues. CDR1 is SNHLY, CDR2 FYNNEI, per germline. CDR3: CASSDPGQAVTTGELFF. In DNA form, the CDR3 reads TGTGCCAGCAGTGACCCGGGACAGGCGGTAACCACCGGGGAGCTGTTTTTT. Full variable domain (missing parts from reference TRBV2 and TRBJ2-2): EPEVTQTPSHQVTQMGQEVILRCVPISNHLYFYWYRQILGQKVEFLVSFYNNEISEKSEIFDDQFSVERPDGSNFTLKIRSTKLEDSAMYFCASSDPGQAVTTGELFFGEGSRLTVL.

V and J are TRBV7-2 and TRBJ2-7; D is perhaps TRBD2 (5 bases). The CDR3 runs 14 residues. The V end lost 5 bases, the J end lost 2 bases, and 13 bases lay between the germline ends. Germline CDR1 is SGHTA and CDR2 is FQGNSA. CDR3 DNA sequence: TGTGCCAGCAGCGAGGACTTGCCCCCCTACGAGCAGTACTTC. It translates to CASSEDLPPYEQYF.

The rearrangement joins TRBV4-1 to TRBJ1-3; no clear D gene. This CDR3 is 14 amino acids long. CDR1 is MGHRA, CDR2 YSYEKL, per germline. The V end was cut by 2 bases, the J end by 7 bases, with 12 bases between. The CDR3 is CASSQSPYGNTIYF. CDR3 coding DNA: TGCGCCAGCAGCCAATCCCCGTATGGGAACACCATATATTTT.

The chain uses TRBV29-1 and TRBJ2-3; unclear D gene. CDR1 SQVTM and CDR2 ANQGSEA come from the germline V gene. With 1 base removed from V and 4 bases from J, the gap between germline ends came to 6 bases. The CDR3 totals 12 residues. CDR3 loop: CSVEVLADTQYF. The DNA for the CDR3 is TGCAGCGTTGAAGTATTGGCAGATACGCAGTATTTT.

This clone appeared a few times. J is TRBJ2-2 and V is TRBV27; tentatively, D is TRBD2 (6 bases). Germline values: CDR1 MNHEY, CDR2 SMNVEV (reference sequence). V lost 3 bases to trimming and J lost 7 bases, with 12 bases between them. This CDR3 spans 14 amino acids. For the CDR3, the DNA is TGTGCCAGCAGTTTGCAGGCGGGACTCGGGGAGCTGTTTTTT. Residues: CASSLQAGLGELFF.

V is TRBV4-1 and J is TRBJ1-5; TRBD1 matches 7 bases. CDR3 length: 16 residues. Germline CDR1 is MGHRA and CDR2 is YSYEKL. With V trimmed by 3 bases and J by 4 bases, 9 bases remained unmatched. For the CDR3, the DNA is TGCGCCAGCAGCCACTACTACCAGGGGGGGAATCAGCCCCAGCATTTT. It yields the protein CASSHYYQGGNQPQHF.

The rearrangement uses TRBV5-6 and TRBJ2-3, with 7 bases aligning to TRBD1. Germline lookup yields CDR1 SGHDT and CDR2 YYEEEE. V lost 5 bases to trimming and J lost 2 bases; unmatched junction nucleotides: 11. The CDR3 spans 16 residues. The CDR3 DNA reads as TGTGCCAGCAGTGAAAAGGGGGCTTCCTACACAGATACGCAGTATTTT. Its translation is CASSEKGASYTDTQYF.

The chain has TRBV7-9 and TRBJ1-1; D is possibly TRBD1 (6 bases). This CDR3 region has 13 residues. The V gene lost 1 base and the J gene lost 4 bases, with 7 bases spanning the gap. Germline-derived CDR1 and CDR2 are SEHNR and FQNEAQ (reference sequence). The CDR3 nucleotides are TGTGCCAGCAGCTTAGAGGGGGTCACTGAAGCTTTCTTT. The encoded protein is CASSLEGVTEAFF.

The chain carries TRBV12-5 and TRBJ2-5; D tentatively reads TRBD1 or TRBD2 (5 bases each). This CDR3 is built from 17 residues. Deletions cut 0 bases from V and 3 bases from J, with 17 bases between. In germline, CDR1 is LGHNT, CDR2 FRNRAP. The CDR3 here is CASGLVLGTPKEETQYF. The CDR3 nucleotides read TGTGCTAGTGGTTTGGTACTTGGGACCCCGAAGGAAGAGACCCAGTACTTC.

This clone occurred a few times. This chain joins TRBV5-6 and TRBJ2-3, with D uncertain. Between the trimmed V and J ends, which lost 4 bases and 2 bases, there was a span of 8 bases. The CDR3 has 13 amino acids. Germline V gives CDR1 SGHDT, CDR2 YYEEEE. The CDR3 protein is CASSPTFTDTQYF. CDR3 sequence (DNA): TGTGCCAGCAGCCCGACATTCACAGATACGCAGTATTTT.

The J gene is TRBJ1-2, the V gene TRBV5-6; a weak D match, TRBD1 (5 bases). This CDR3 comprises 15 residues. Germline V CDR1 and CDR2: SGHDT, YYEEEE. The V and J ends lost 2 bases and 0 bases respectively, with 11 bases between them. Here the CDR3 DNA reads TGTGCCAGCAGCTTTCCAGGGAGGCCTAACTATGGCTACACCTTC. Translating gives CASSFPGRPNYGYTF.

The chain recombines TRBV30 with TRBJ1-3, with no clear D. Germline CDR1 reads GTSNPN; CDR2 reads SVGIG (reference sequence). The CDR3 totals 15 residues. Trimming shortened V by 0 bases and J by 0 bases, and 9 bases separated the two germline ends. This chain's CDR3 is CAWSVVASSGNTIYF. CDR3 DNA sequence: TGTGCCTGGAGTGTAGTAGCGAGCTCTGGAAACACCATATATTTT. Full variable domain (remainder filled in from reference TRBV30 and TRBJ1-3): SQTIHQWPATLVQPVGSPLSLECTVEGTSNPNLYWYRQAAGRGLQLLFYSVGIGQISSEVPQNLSASRPQDRQFILSSKKLLLSDSGFYLCAWSVVASSGNTIYFGEGSWLTVV.